These 27 T cell receptor beta chains originate from one sample sequenced in a study of T cell responses to AZD1222 COVID-19 vaccine. Data came from immunoSEQ multiplex PCR; TCRdb stores just in-frame clones and leaves some out. The data contain some 140,000 clones, roughly 93% of them seen just once; the ten biggest clones take up 0.75% to 0.95%. The sample here was peripheral blood, taken on day 0 of AZD1222 vaccination. Receptor source: an adult in good health.

The J gene is TRBJ2-3, the V gene TRBV10-3; a possible D gene is TRBD1 (5 bases). Germline V gene data show CDR1 as ENHRY and CDR2 as SYGVKD. Trimming shortened V by 2 bases and J by 5 bases, and 8 bases separated the two germline ends. The CDR3 is 13 residues long. This CDR3 is CAISEVGEDTQYF. The DNA of the CDR3 is TGTGCCATCAGTGAGGTAGGGGAAGATACGCAGTATTTT.

This clone appeared once. V gene TRBV30 combines with J gene TRBJ1-2; no definite D call. The germline V gene encodes CDR1 GTSNPN and CDR2 SVGIG (reference sequence). V was clipped by 0 bases and J by 4 bases, with 12 bases between them. CDR3 length equals 14 residues. The CDR3 sequence is CAWSVQRILYGYTF. The DNA of the CDR3 is TGTGCCTGGAGTGTACAGAGGATTCTCTATGGCTACACCTTC. Using reference TRBV30 and TRBJ1-2 for the parts outside the CDR3, the full variable domain is SQTIHQWPATLVQPVGSPLSLECTVEGTSNPNLYWYRQAAGRGLQLLFYSVGIGQISSEVPQNLSASRPQDRQFILSSKKLLLSDSGFYLCAWSVQRILYGYTFGSGTRLTVV.

The genes are TRBV7-6 and TRBJ2-5; 10 bases line up with TRBD1. Germline-derived CDR1 and CDR2 are SGHVS and FNYEAQ. V dropped 5 bases and J dropped 5; count of bases not matched to a gene: 5. The CDR3 consists of 14 residues. The CDR3 reads CASSQTGGVETQYF. CDR3 DNA: TGTGCCAGCAGCCAGACAGGGGGCGTTGAGACCCAGTACTTC.

Here the CDR3 reads CSASGARTDTQYF. CDR3 in DNA: TGCAGTGCTAGTGGAGCTAGGACAGATACGCAGTATTTT. This sequence joins TRBV20-1 and TRBJ2-3; the D is unclear. The CDR3 length is 13 residues. CDR1 is DFQATT and CDR2 is SNEGSKA in the germline V gene (reference sequence). The V end was cut by 3 bases, the J end by 3 bases, with 10 bases between.

V is TRBV7-9 and J is TRBJ2-1; TRBD1 aligns across 9 bases. The CDR3 is 16 residues long. CDR1 and CDR2 (germline): SEHNR, FQNEAQ (reference sequence). The junction had 7 bases not matched to a gene; V was cut back by 6 bases and J by 1 base. CDR3 DNA sequence: TGTGCCAGCAGTTCCAACAGGGGGCTGTCCTACAATGAGCAGTTCTTC. Translation gives CASSSNRGLSYNEQFF.

J is TRBJ2-2 and V is TRBV18, with 9 bases aligning to TRBD1. The J segment lost 3 bases and the V segment lost 5 bases, leaving 1 base of the junction unmatched. This CDR3 comprises 14 residues. The V gene's germline CDR1 is KGHSH and CDR2 LQKENI. CDR3 DNA: TGTGCCAGCTCAAGGGACAGGGACACCGGGGAGCTGTTTTTT. Protein: CASSRDRDTGELFF. The full variable domain, rest sourced from reference TRBV18 and TRBJ2-2, is NAGVMQNPRHLVRRRGQEARLRCSPMKGHSHVYWYRQLPEEGLKFMVYLQKENIIDESGMPKERFSAEFPKEGPSILRIQQVVRGDSAAYFCASSRDRDTGELFFGEGSRLTVL.

This clone occurred once. V and J are TRBV5-1 and TRBJ2-3; 7 positions match TRBD2. Germline CDR1 is SGHRS and CDR2 is YFSETQ. V lost 4 bases, J lost 2 bases, and 4 bases stayed unmatched. There are 14 residues in the CDR3. The CDR3 sequence is CASSIGTNTDTQYF. CDR3 nucleotides: TGCGCCAGCAGCATCGGGACTAACACAGATACGCAGTATTTT.

There are a few counts of this clone. V and J are TRBV9 and TRBJ1-1; D gene unclear. V was cut by 1 base and J by 1 base, with 5 bases left in between. The CDR3 loop spans 13 amino acids. Per the germline V gene, CDR1 is SGDLS and CDR2 is YYNGEE. CDR3 protein: CASSVSANTEAFF. CDR3 DNA: TGTGCCAGCAGCGTAAGTGCGAACACTGAAGCTTTCTTT. Full variable domain (remainder filled in from reference TRBV9 and TRBJ1-1): DSGVTQTPKHLITATGQRVTLRCSPRSGDLSVYWYQQSLDQGLQFLIQYYNGEERAKGNILERFSAQQFPDLHSELNLSSLELGDSALYFCASSVSANTEAFFGQGTRLTVV.

CDR3 protein: CASSMRVFEKLFF. In DNA, the CDR3 is TGTGCCAGCAGCATGCGGGTTTTTGAAAAACTGTTTTTT. The chain couples TRBV5-6 to TRBJ1-4; D gene ambiguous. V was cut by 4 bases and J by 7 bases, with 11 bases left in between. This CDR3 spans 13 amino acids. Germline lookup yields CDR1 SGHDT and CDR2 YYEEEE.

As regards this clone: Other DNA sequences in the sample encode the same CDR3. This chain links TRBV12-3 or TRBV12-4 with TRBJ1-5; D may be TRBD1 (5 bases). V was trimmed by 3 bases and J by 7 bases, leaving 7 bases between them. The CDR3 spans 12 residues. Written as DNA, the CDR3 is TGTGCCAGCAGTTTGGAGGGGCAGCCCCAGCATTTT. It is translated as CASSLEGQPQHF.

The chain recombines TRBV4-1 with TRBJ1-1, with D possibly being TRBD1 (5 bases). The ends were cut back, 4 bases at V and 1 base at J, with 19 bases in the middle. CDR3 size: 17 residues. Germline CDR1 reads MGHRA; CDR2 reads YSYEKL. CDR3 nucleotide sequence: TGCGCCAGCAGCCCCTTTCCGACAGATATCACGAACACTGAAGCTTTCTTT. Its translation is CASSPFPTDITNTEAFF.

The sample holds one count of this clone. The chain uses TRBV2 and TRBJ1-2; perhaps TRBD1 as D (5 bases). There are 12 residues in the CDR3. Trimming removed 6 bases from V and 3 bases from J, with 8 bases in between. The germline CDR1 and CDR2 sequences are SNHLY and FYNNEI. The CDR3 protein is CASSQTDYGYTF. The CDR3 bases are TGTGCCAGCAGCCAGACAGACTATGGCTACACCTTC.

The CDR3 loop is CASSVVGGNTIYF. The CDR3 nucleotides are TGTGCCAGCAGCGTAGTGGGGGGAAACACCATATATTTT. This chain links TRBV9 with TRBJ1-3; unclear D gene. Germline V gives CDR1 SGDLS, CDR2 YYNGEE. V shed 0 bases and J shed 4 bases, with 5 bases lying between them. The CDR3 has 13 amino acids.

The genes are TRBV6-4 and TRBJ2-3, with TRBD2 identical over 9 bases. Trimming at V came to 2 bases and at J to 0 bases, leaving 0 bases not matched to a gene. Germline V gene data show CDR1 as MRHNA and CDR2 as SNTAGT. This CDR3 spans 15 amino acids. In DNA, the CDR3 is TGTGCCAGCAGTGACAGCGGGGGGAGCACAGATACGCAGTATTTT. As protein: CASSDSGGSTDTQYF.

The rearrangement joins TRBV9 to TRBJ2-2, with D perhaps given as TRBD1 or TRBD2 (5 bases each). CDR1 is SGDLS and CDR2 is YYNGEE in the germline V gene. V was pared by 5 bases and J by 0 bases, with 8 bases between. This CDR3 is 14 amino acids long. DNA for the CDR3: TGTGCCAGCAGGAGGGACCCGAACACCGGGGAGCTGTTTTTT. Encoded protein: CASRRDPNTGELFF.

This clone appeared a single time. The V gene is TRBV3-1 (or the pseudogene TRBV3-2), the J gene TRBJ1-3; TRBD1 is a possible D gene (6 bases). The CDR3 runs to 15 residues. V was trimmed by 3 bases and J by 2 bases, leaving 11 bases between them. Germline-derived CDR1 and CDR2 are LGHDT and YNNKEL (reference sequence). CDR3 sequence (DNA): TGTGCCAGCAGCCATCCCACAGGGACTGGAAACACCATATATTTT. Amino acid sequence: CASSHPTGTGNTIYF.

The chain employs TRBV14 and TRBJ2-3, with TRBD1 identical over 10 bases. The germline V gene has CDR1 SGHDN and CDR2 FVKESK. This CDR3 is built from 17 residues. V was pared by 4 bases and J by 2 bases, with 9 bases of the junction left unmatched. The chain's CDR3 is CASSPLGTGDFTDTQYF. The DNA for the CDR3 is TGTGCCAGCAGCCCTCTGGGGACAGGGGACTTCACAGATACGCAGTATTTT.

The V and J genes are TRBV7-9 and TRBJ1-2; 9 bases are a match to TRBD1. Germline V gene sequence: CDR1 SEHNR, CDR2 FQNEAQ (reference sequence). V gave up 0 bases and J gave up 6 bases; unmatched junction bases: 2. This CDR3 contains 14 residues. The DNA for the CDR3 is TGTGCCAGCAGCTTAGCTAGGACAGGGGATGGCTACACCTTC. Encoded protein: CASSLARTGDGYTF.

V usage is TRBV19 and J usage is TRBJ1-1; D call uncertain. CDR1 and CDR2 from the germline V gene are LNHDA and SQIVND (reference sequence). This CDR3 contains 13 residues. V was trimmed by 5 bases and J by 5 bases, leaving 12 bases between them. The CDR3 spells CASSPTGRTEAFF. In DNA form, the CDR3 reads TGTGCCAGTAGTCCTACCGGTAGGACTGAAGCTTTCTTT. Together with reference TRBV19 and TRBJ1-1, the CDR3 gives the full variable domain: DGGITQSPKYLFRKEGQNVTLSCEQNLNHDAMYWYRQDPGQGLRLIYYSQIVNDFQKGDIAEGYSVSREKKESFPLTVTSAQKNPTAFYLCASSPTGRTEAFFGQGTRLTVV.

This chain connects TRBV2 to TRBJ2-2; the match to TRBD1 covers 7 bases. Germline lookup yields CDR1 SNHLY and CDR2 FYNNEI. The CDR3 has 12 amino acids. V trimming: 6 bases; J trimming: 13 bases; junction bases outside the gene matches: 8. For the CDR3, the DNA is TGTGCCAGCAGCGGGGACAGTTCCTCGCTGTTTTTT. Protein sequence: CASSGDSSSLFF.

The V gene is TRBV12-3 or TRBV12-4, the J gene TRBJ1-2; TRBD1 matches at 7 bases. V trimming: 6 bases; J trimming: 5 bases; junction bases outside the gene matches: 6. The CDR3 spans 13 residues. The CDR3 DNA is TGTGCCAGCAGATACGGGACAGAGTATGGCTACACCTTC. This sequence encodes CASRYGTEYGYTF.

J is TRBJ1-2 and V is TRBV5-1; the D gene is possibly TRBD1 (6 bases). V was pared by 4 bases and J by 2 bases, with 12 bases between. The CDR3 is made up of 14 amino acids. Germline lookup yields CDR1 SGHRS and CDR2 YFSETQ. DNA for the CDR3: TGCGCCAGCAGCGGAGAGACAGGCAACTATGGCTACACCTTC. The encoded protein is CASSGETGNYGYTF.

Written as DNA, the CDR3 is TGTGCCAGCGGGGTTAGTGGGAACTATGGCTACACCTTC. As protein: CASGVSGNYGYTF. The chain joins TRBV2 to TRBJ1-2; D is uncertain. The V gene lost 8 bases and the J gene lost 2 bases, with 12 bases spanning the gap. The CDR3 has 13 residues. Germline assignment: CDR1 SNHLY and CDR2 FYNNEI.

The gene calls are TRBV6-5 and TRBJ2-6, with unresolved D. The germline V and J ends were trimmed by 0 bases and 1 base, with 4 bases remaining between them. The CDR3 has 15 amino acids. The germline CDR1 and CDR2 sequences are MNHEY and SVGAGI. This CDR3 is CASSYSWSGANVLTF. CDR3 nucleotides: TGTGCCAGCAGTTACTCCTGGTCTGGGGCCAACGTCCTGACTTTC.

The CDR3 DNA reads as TGCGCCAGCAGCTTATTAGAAACAGGGGGCTTTGGCTACACCTTC. Translating it yields CASSLLETGGFGYTF. This sequence joins TRBV5-1 and TRBJ1-2; 9 bases agree with TRBD1. CDR1 and CDR2 (germline): SGHRS, YFSETQ. CDR3 length equals 15 residues. Germline trimming cut 2 bases from V and 7 bases from J; bases unmatched to any gene: 9. The full variable domain, with the rest looked up from reference TRBV5-1 and TRBJ1-2, is KAGVTQTPRYLIKTRGQQVTLSCSPISGHRSVSWYQQTPGQGLQFLFEYFSETQRNKGNFPGRFSGRQFSNSRSEMNVSTLELGDSALYLCASSLLETGGFGYTFGSGTRLTVV.

The rearrangement links TRBV9 to TRBJ1-2; TRBD1 matches 8 bases. Germline V lookup: CDR1 SGDLS, CDR2 YYNGEE. This CDR3 has 16 residues. Trimming took 0 bases from V and 3 from J; bases not matched to a gene: 7. This chain's CDR3 is CASSVDQAGGYYGYTF. The CDR3, as DNA: TGTGCCAGCAGCGTAGATCAGGCAGGGGGCTACTATGGCTACACCTTC.

The chain uses TRBV6-1 and TRBJ1-5; TRBD1 aligns across 8 bases. The CDR3 is 16 residues long. CDR1 and CDR2 (germline): MNHNS, SASEGT. Germline trimming cut 3 bases from V and 6 bases from J; bases unmatched to any gene: 10. The CDR3 sequence: CASSDAEQGEIQPQHF. As DNA, the CDR3 is TGTGCCAGCAGTGATGCAGAACAGGGGGAAATTCAGCCCCAGCATTTT.